This T cell receptor (beta chain) was captured in a study of blood T cell repertoires in COVID-19. As for the study in general: The origin of the acute and convalescent COVID-19 samples was the United States, Italy and Spain.

Residents of 24 US areas, aged roughly 18 to 89 years, made up the participants. Participant-given clinical history determined each cohort assignment. The CDR3 contains 12 residues. Germline CDR1 SGHNT, CDR2 YENEEA. Trimming stripped 3 bases from V and 8 bases from J, with 10 bases between. Original data processing: Reference gene primer amplification gave estimated nucleated cell counts. Libraries were prepared by immunoSEQ multiplex PCR; TCRdb keeps only in-frame clonotypes and omits some of them. V and J calls and clone size are those listed in that table; D and trimming were worked out from the DNA. In the table there are fewer than 250,000 clones, about 76% of which are singletons.

V is TRBV11-3 and J is TRBJ1-2; D not resolved. The sequence was collected from a woman between 45 and 60 years old with acute COVID-19. Input material: PBMCs or T cells enriched from blood (not recorded which). The CDR3 DNA is TGTGCCAGCAGCTTGAGCGGGCGAGGCTACACCTTC. It translates to CASSLSGRGYTF.